A single sample is the source of the 26 T cell receptor beta chains below, sequenced in a study of control samples from healthy donors and cancer patients. Method: immunoSEQ multiplex PCR; TCRdb's copy keeps in-frame clones and lacks some. The profile shows about 140,000 clones, 94% of them singletons. The sequencing input was blood. The source of these receptors is a man aged 35-49 years in good health.

J is TRBJ2-3 and V is TRBV3-1 (or the pseudogene TRBV3-2); 7 nucleotides line up with TRBD2. The germline V gene encodes CDR1 LGHDT and CDR2 YNNKEL (reference sequence). V trimming: 4 bases; J trimming: 2 bases; junction bases outside the gene matches: 6. The CDR3 is 15 amino acids. The CDR3 spells CASSPKRGLTDTQYF. The DNA of the CDR3 is TGTGCCAGCAGCCCTAAGCGGGGACTCACAGATACGCAGTATTTT.

CDR3 amino acids: CASRDPGTAAGYTF. The CDR3 coding sequence is TGTGCCAGCAGGGATCCCGGGACGGCGGCGGGCTACACCTTC. The chain uses TRBV7-2 and TRBJ1-2, with D possibly TRBD1 on 5 matching bases. The ends were cut back, 6 bases at V and 8 bases at J, with 19 bases in the middle. Per germline, CDR1 SGHTA and CDR2 FQGNSA. This CDR3 comprises 14 residues.

The V call is TRBV5-6, the J call TRBJ2-7; D not resolved. V was trimmed by 1 base and J by 7 bases, leaving 12 bases between them. The CDR3 runs 13 residues. CDR1 and CDR2 (germline): SGHDT, YYEEEE. CDR3 in amino acids: CASSLISRWEQYF. The DNA of the CDR3 is TGTGCCAGCAGCTTGATATCGAGATGGGAGCAGTACTTC.

The V gene is TRBV5-6, the J gene TRBJ2-7; D possibly corresponds to TRBD1 (6 bases). V was pared by 1 base and J by 4 bases, with 12 bases between. The germline V gene has CDR1 SGHDT and CDR2 YYEEEE. The CDR3 covers 14 residues. The CDR3 DNA follows: TGTGCCAGCAGCTTGAGACAGGTGGGTTACGAGCAGTACTTC. Translated, it gives CASSLRQVGYEQYF. Using reference TRBV5-6 and TRBJ2-7 for the parts outside the CDR3, the full variable domain is DAGVTQSPTHLIKTRGQQVTLRCSPKSGHDTVSWYQQALGQGPQFIFQYYEEEERQRGNFPDRFSGHQFPNYSSELNVNALLLGDSALYLCASSLRQVGYEQYFGPGTRLTVT.

The CDR3 spells CSVDSRTGMNTGELFF. The DNA for the CDR3 is TGCAGCGTTGATTCAAGGACAGGGATGAACACCGGGGAGCTGTTTTTT. The chain couples TRBV29-1 to TRBJ2-2, with 8 bases that match TRBD1. This CDR3 is built from 16 residues. Germline trimming cut 3 bases from V and 1 base from J; bases unmatched to any gene: 7. CDR1 and CDR2 (germline): SQVTM, ANQGSEA.

This clone came up once. The rearrangement links TRBV9 to TRBJ2-3; 7 bases align to TRBD2. The V and J ends lost 4 bases and 2 bases, in that order; junction bases with no gene match: 7. The CDR3 spans 15 residues. The V gene's germline CDR1 is SGDLS and CDR2 YYNGEE. CDR3 DNA: TGTGCCAGCAGCTCGTCAGCGGGGCCCACAGATACGCAGTATTTT. Translating it yields CASSSSAGPTDTQYF.

The chain recombines TRBV5-4 with TRBJ2-7; a weak D match, TRBD1 (5 bases). Trimming pared 0 bases from V and 2 bases from J, leaving 9 bases between. CDR1 and CDR2 from the germline V gene are SGHNT and YYREEE (reference sequence). This CDR3 is 14 amino acids long. The CDR3 DNA sequence: TGTGCCAGCAGCTTGGGACAGTACCCCTACGAGCAGTACTTC. Encoded protein: CASSLGQYPYEQYF.

V usage is TRBV2 and J usage is TRBJ2-5; D not resolved. Germline CDR1 reads SNHLY; CDR2 reads FYNNEI. Trimming removed 1 base at V and 4 bases at J, with 10 bases between. The length of the CDR3 is 14 residues. CDR3 DNA sequence: TGTGCCAGCAGTGAAGGGTATGGCGTAGAGACCCAGTACTTC. It encodes CASSEGYGVETQYF.

This sequence joins TRBV6-1 and TRBJ1-1; D ambiguous. Trimming removed 3 bases at V and 6 bases at J, with 8 bases between. In germline, CDR1 is MNHNS, CDR2 SASEGT. The CDR3 is 12 amino acids. The CDR3 is CASSDRTPEAFF. The CDR3 DNA sequence: TGTGCCAGCAGTGATCGAACGCCTGAAGCTTTCTTT.

This clone was observed a few times. This chain joins TRBV9 and TRBJ2-7; a weak D match, TRBD2 (5 bases). Germline V gene sequence: CDR1 SGDLS, CDR2 YYNGEE. Trimming removed 0 bases from V and 5 bases from J, with 9 bases in between. This CDR3 is built from 13 residues. CDR3 region: CASSVGMRDEQYF. CDR3 nucleotides: TGTGCCAGCAGCGTAGGAATGCGGGACGAGCAGTACTTC. The full variable domain, in which reference TRBV9 and TRBJ2-7 provide the parts outside the CDR3, is DSGVTQTPKHLITATGQRVTLRCSPRSGDLSVYWYQQSLDQGLQFLIQYYNGEERAKGNILERFSAQQFPDLHSELNLSSLELGDSALYFCASSVGMRDEQYFGPGTRLTVT.

This sequence joins TRBV5-6 and TRBJ2-7; D perhaps matches TRBD1 (5 bases). The ends were cut back, 1 base at V and 3 bases at J, with 5 bases in the middle. The germline gives CDR1 SGHDT, CDR2 YYEEEE. The CDR3 length is 12 residues. The CDR3 is CASSLRGYEQYF. In nucleotides, the CDR3 is TGTGCCAGCAGCTTGAGGGGCTACGAGCAGTACTTC.

This chain uses TRBV4-3 with TRBJ1-2; 11 nucleotides align to TRBD1. Germline loops: CDR1 LGHNA, CDR2 YSLEER. This CDR3 comprises 15 residues. V gave up 3 bases and J gave up 5 bases; unmatched junction bases: 5. CDR3 residues: CASSHTGQGEYGYTF. The DNA for the CDR3 is TGCGCCAGCAGCCACACGGGACAGGGGGAGTATGGCTACACCTTC.

The table lists this clone with a count of one. The chain combines TRBV25-1 with TRBJ1-4, with D perhaps TRBD1 (6 bases). Germline assignment: CDR1 MGHDK and CDR2 SYGVNS. CDR3 length: 14 residues. The germline V and J ends were trimmed by 6 bases and 6 bases, with 14 bases remaining between them. The CDR3 region has the DNA TGTGCCAGCAGCTCCCCAGGGGCAGATGAAAAACTGTTTTTT. Translation: CASSSPGADEKLFF.

This chain connects TRBV7-8 to TRBJ2-7; the D gene is possibly TRBD1 (6 bases). Trimming pared 4 bases from V and 5 bases from J, leaving 9 bases between. CDR3 size: 12 residues. Germline V gene lookup returns CDR1 SGHVS and CDR2 FQNEAQ. DNA for the CDR3: TGTGCCAGCAGCTGGGACACGGACGAGCAGTACTTC. Translating gives CASSWDTDEQYF.

The gene calls are TRBV6-1 and TRBJ1-6; TRBD1 agrees at 7 bases. Germline-derived CDR1 and CDR2 are MNHNS and SASEGT. Unmatched junction bases numbered 14, after V lost 4 bases and J lost 8 bases. The CDR3 has 17 amino acids. CDR3 in amino acids: CASSAYPLEGADSPLHF. CDR3 bases: TGTGCCAGCAGTGCTTACCCGCTGGAGGGGGCAGATTCACCCCTCCACTTT.

The genes are TRBV7-8 and TRBJ1-4; D ambiguous. The V gene's germline CDR1 is SGHVS and CDR2 FQNEAQ. Between the trimmed V and J ends, which lost 5 bases and 5 bases, there was a span of 6 bases. This CDR3 region has 12 residues. In DNA, the CDR3 is TGTGCCAGCAGCCCTGGAAATGAAAAACTGTTTTTT. It is translated as CASSPGNEKLFF.

V usage is TRBV5-4 and J usage is TRBJ2-3; 13 bases fit TRBD2. Unmatched junction bases numbered 8, after V lost 1 base and J lost 3 bases. CDR3 length equals 18 residues. Germline CDR1 and CDR2: SGHNT and YYREEE (reference sequence). The CDR3 is CASSLQTSGRAKTDTQYF. In nucleotides, the CDR3 is TGTGCCAGCAGCTTGCAAACTAGCGGGAGGGCTAAGACAGATACGCAGTATTTT.

The gene calls are TRBV28 and TRBJ1-4, with 7 bases lining up with TRBD1. The V gene end was trimmed by 4 bases and the J gene end by 8 bases; junction bases not matched to a gene: 7. The CDR3 loop spans 14 amino acids. Germline V gene lookup returns CDR1 MDHEN and CDR2 SYDVKM. The CDR3 region has the DNA TGTGCCAGCAGTTCTCCCGGGACAGAAGAAAAACTGTTTTTT. This codes for CASSSPGTEEKLFF.

This clone appeared a few times. The rearrangement uses TRBV7-9 and TRBJ1-5; D is perhaps TRBD1 (6 bases). The V end was cut by 5 bases, the J end by 7 bases, with 12 bases between. Germline CDR1 is SEHNR and CDR2 is FQNEAQ (reference sequence). The CDR3 runs 13 residues. The CDR3 sequence is CASSAAGEQPQHF. The DNA of the CDR3 is TGTGCCAGCAGCGCGGCAGGGGAGCAGCCCCAGCATTTT.

The chain joins TRBV11-2 to TRBJ2-7; 8 bases map to TRBD2. There are 15 residues in the CDR3. V lost 5 bases to trimming and J lost 0 bases; unmatched junction nucleotides: 6. Germline CDR1 SGHAT, CDR2 FQNNGV. CDR3 region: CASSRGSGSSYEQYF. CDR3 in DNA: TGTGCCAGCAGCCGCGGAAGCGGGAGCTCCTACGAGCAGTACTTC.

The rearrangement joins TRBV9 to TRBJ2-4, with D perhaps TRBD2 (7 bases). CDR3 length: 14 amino acids. Trimming removed 0 bases at V and 7 bases at J, with 11 bases between. Germline CDR1 and CDR2: SGDLS and YYNGEE. The CDR3 protein is CASSVAGGTNIQYF. In DNA, the CDR3 is TGTGCCAGCAGCGTAGCGGGGGGCACGAACATTCAGTACTTC. Full variable domain (rest looked up from reference TRBV9 and TRBJ2-4): DSGVTQTPKHLITATGQRVTLRCSPRSGDLSVYWYQQSLDQGLQFLIQYYNGEERAKGNILERFSAQQFPDLHSELNLSSLELGDSALYFCASSVAGGTNIQYFGAGTRLSVL.

The chain carries TRBV2 and TRBJ1-5; no reliable D call. Trimming removed 1 base from V and 9 bases from J, with 10 bases in between. The CDR3 loop spans 13 amino acids. Germline CDR1 and CDR2: SNHLY and FYNNEI. The CDR3 DNA is TGTGCCAGCAGTGAAGGCGGGAGATTGCCCCAGCATTTT. Residues: CASSEGGRLPQHF.

This rearrangement joins TRBV19 to TRBJ1-5; D gene ambiguous. Germline V lookup: CDR1 LNHDA, CDR2 SQIVND (reference sequence). The CDR3 runs to 14 residues. Trimming cost V 9 bases and J 7 bases, with 19 bases left between them. The chain's CDR3 is CASGSRARGQPQHF. CDR3 sequence (DNA): TGTGCCAGCGGGAGCCGGGCCCGAGGGCAGCCCCAGCATTTT.

This sequence joins TRBV24-1 and TRBJ1-1; D is unclear. This CDR3 has 14 amino acids. The germline V gene has CDR1 KGHDR and CDR2 SFDVKD. Trimming left V 4 bases short and J 5 bases short, with 13 bases between. The CDR3 protein is CATSDPRVDTEAFF. The CDR3 region has the DNA TGTGCCACCAGTGACCCCCGGGTGGATACTGAAGCTTTCTTT.

V and J are TRBV11-2 and TRBJ1-2; D might be TRBD1 (6 bases). CDR3 size: 16 residues. Germline CDR1 and CDR2: SGHAT and FQNNGV. Deletions cut 4 bases from V and 4 bases from J, with 19 bases between. DNA for the CDR3: TGTGCCAGCAGCTCTAGGCGGTCGGGGGGGGCCTATGGCTACACCTTC. Residues: CASSSRRSGGAYGYTF.

This clone was seen only a few times. V usage is TRBV10-2 and J usage is TRBJ2-1; D uncertain. The CDR3 contains 14 residues. V lost 6 bases and J 6 bases, leaving 15 bases between the germline ends. Per the germline V gene, CDR1 is WSHSY and CDR2 is SAAADI. For the CDR3, the DNA is TGCGCCAGCAGGGGATTAGAAGTGTCCAATGAGCAGTTCTTC. It specifies CASRGLEVSNEQFF.